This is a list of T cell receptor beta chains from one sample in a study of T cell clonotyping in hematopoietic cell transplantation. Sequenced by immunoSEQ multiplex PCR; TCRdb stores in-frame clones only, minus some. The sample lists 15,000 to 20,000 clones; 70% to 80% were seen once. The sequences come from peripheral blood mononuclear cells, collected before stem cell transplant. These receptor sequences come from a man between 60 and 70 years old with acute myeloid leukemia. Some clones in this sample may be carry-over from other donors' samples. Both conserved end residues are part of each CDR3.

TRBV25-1 CASTPPLAGSYNEQFF
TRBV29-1 CSAAHGGITGELFF
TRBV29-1 CSAAGTGSYEQYF
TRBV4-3 CASSQDRRQPTGQFF
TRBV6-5 CASSYYGTGVNEKLFF
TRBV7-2 CASSPSRVGGKETQYF
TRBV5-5 CASSLATSGVGLEETQYF
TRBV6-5 CASSLAVQETQYF
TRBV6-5 CASRADVGTEAFF
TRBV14 CASSLRTGEVSGYTF
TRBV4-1 CASSQEGQGYTEAFF
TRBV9 CASSVEGGANYGYTF
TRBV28 CASTAVHWTGVTEAFF
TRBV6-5 CASSYDSGTGELFF
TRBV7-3 CASSSPSLESYTF
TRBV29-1 CSTPPHNRGAKSYEQYF
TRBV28 CASGTTRDGYTF
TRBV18 CASSTGTAYEQYF
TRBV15 CATSAGTGEKLFF
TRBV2 CASSDQGEQYF
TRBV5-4 CASSLGGARYTF
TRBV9 CASSVEAVSAEAFF
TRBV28 CASSLTWTNGELFF
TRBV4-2 CASSQDNGDYLNTGELFF
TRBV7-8 CASNLVTGTGSHEQYF
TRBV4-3 CASSQEFQTGSAAEQYF
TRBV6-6 CASSYSGGGPYEQYF
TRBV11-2 CASSLGGTGYLPLPEQYF